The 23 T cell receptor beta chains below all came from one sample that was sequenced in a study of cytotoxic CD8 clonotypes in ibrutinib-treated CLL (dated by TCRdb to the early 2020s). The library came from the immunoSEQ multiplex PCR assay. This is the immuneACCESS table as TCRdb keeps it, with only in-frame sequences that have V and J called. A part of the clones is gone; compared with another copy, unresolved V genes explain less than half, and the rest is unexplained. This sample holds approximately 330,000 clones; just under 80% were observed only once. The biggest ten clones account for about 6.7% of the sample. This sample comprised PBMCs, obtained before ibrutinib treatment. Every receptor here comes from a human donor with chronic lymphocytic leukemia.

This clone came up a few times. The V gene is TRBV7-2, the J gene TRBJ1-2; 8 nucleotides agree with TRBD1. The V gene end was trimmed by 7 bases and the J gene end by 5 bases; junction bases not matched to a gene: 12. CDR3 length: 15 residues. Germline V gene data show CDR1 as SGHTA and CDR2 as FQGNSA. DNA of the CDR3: TGTGCCAGCACCTGGACAGGGATCGGAAATTATGGCTACACCTTC. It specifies CASTWTGIGNYGYTF.

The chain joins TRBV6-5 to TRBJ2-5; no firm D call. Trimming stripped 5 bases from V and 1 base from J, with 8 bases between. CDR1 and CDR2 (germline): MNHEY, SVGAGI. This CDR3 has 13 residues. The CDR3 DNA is TGTGCCAGCAGTCCCGAGTCCCAAGAGACCCAGTACTTC. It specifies CASSPESQETQYF.

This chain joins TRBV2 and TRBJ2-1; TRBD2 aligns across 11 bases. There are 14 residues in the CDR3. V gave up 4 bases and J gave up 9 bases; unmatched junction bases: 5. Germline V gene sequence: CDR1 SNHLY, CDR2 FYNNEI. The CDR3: CASSGSGRGGEQFF. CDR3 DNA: TGTGCCAGCAGTGGTAGCGGGAGGGGGGGTGAGCAGTTCTTC.

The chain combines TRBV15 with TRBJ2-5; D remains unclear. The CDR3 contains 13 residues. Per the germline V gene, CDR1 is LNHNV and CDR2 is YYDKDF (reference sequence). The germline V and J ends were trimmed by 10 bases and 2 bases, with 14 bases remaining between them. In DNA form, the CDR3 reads TGTGCCAGCGCGGTCGGGCTGCAAGAGACCCAGTACTTC. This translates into CASAVGLQETQYF.

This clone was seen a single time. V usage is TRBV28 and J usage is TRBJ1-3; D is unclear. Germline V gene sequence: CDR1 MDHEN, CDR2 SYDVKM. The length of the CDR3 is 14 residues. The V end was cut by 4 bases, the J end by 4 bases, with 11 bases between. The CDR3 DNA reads TGTGCCAGCAGTTCCCTACCACAGGGAAACACCATATATTTT. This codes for CASSSLPQGNTIYF. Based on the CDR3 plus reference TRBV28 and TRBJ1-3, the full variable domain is DVKVTQSSRYLVKRTGEKVFLECVQDMDHENMFWYRQDPGLGLRLIYFSYDVKMKEKGDIPEGYSVSREKKERFSLILESASTNQTSMYLCASSSLPQGNTIYFGEGSWLTVV.

For the CDR3, the DNA is TGTGCCAGCAGCTTGGGACTAGGGGTTTCCGATGAGCAGTTCTTC. This sequence encodes CASSLGLGVSDEQFF. The chain links TRBV11-3 to TRBJ2-1; 8 positions match TRBD2. The CDR3 is 15 residues long. Trimming at V came to 3 bases and at J to 8 bases, leaving 9 bases not matched to a gene. Germline-derived CDR1 and CDR2 are SGHNT and YENEEA.

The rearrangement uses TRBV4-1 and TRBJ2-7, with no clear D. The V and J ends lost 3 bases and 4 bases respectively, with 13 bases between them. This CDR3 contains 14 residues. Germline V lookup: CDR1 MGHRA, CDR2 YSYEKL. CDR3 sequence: CASSQDLRVYEQYF. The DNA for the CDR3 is TGCGCCAGCAGCCAGGACCTCCGAGTTTACGAGCAGTACTTC.

CDR3 sequence (DNA): TGCGCCAGCAGCCAAGTAGTGGGGGCTTCGAACACCGGGGAGCTGTTTTTT. Translation gives CASSQVVGASNTGELFF. The V call is TRBV4-1, the J call TRBJ2-2; D may be TRBD1 (6 bases). Germline V gene data show CDR1 as MGHRA and CDR2 as YSYEKL. CDR3 length: 17 residues. Trimming cost V 1 base and J 0 bases, with 12 bases left between them.

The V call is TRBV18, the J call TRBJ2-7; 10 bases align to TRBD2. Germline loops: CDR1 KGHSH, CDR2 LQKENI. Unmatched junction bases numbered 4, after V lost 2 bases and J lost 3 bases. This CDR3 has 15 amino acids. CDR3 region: CASSPSSGRVYEQYF. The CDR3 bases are TGTGCCAGCTCACCATCCAGCGGGAGGGTCTACGAGCAGTACTTC.

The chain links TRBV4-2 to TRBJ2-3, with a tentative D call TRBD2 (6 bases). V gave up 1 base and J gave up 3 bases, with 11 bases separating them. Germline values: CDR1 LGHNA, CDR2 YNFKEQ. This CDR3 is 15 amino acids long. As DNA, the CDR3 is TGTGCCAGCAGCCAAGTGGGACTTTTAACAGATACGCAGTATTTT. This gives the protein CASSQVGLLTDTQYF.

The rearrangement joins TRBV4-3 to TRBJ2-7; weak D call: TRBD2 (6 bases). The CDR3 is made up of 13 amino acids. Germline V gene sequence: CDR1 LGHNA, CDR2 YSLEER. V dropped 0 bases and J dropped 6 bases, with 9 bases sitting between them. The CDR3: CASSQDTGVEQYF. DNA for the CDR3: TGCGCCAGCAGCCAAGATACGGGGGTCGAGCAGTACTTC.

The CDR3 DNA reads as TGTGCCAGCAGCTTGGTTCTGACGGGAAATGCAAGGACTGGGGCCAACGTCCTGACTTTC. This codes for CASSLVLTGNARTGANVLTF. This chain connects TRBV5-4 to TRBJ2-6; weak D call: TRBD2 (5 bases). The V end was cut by 0 bases, the J end by 2 bases, with 21 bases between. Germline-derived CDR1 and CDR2 are SGHNT and YYREEE (reference sequence). The CDR3 loop spans 20 amino acids.

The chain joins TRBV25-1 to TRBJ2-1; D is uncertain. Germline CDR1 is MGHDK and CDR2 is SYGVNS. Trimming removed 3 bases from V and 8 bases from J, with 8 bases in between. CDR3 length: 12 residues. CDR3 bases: TGTGCCAGCAGTGATTATAAACATGAGCAGTTCTTC. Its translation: CASSDYKHEQFF.

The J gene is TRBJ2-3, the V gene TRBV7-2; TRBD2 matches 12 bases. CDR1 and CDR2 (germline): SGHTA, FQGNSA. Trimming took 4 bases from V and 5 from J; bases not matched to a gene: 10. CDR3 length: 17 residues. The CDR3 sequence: CASSSRLAGEHGDTQYF. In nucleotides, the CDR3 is TGTGCCAGCAGCTCCCGACTAGCGGGAGAACACGGAGATACGCAGTATTTT. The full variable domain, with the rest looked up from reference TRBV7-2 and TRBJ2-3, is GAGVSQSPSNKVTEKGKDVELRCDPISGHTALYWYRQSLGQGLEFLIYFQGNSAPDKSGLPSDRFSAERTGGSVSTLTIQRTQQEDSAVYLCASSSRLAGEHGDTQYFGPGTRLTVL.

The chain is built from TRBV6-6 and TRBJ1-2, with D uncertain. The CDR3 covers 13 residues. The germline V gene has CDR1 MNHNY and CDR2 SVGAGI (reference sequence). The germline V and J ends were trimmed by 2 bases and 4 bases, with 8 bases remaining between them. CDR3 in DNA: TGTGCCAGCAGTTACGAAGTTTCCTATGGCTACACCTTC. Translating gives CASSYEVSYGYTF.

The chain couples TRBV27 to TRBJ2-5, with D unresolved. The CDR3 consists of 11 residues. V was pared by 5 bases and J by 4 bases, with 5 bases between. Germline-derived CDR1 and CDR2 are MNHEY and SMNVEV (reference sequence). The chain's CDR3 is CASSQRETQYF. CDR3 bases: TGTGCCAGCAGTCAGCGAGAGACCCAGTACTTC.

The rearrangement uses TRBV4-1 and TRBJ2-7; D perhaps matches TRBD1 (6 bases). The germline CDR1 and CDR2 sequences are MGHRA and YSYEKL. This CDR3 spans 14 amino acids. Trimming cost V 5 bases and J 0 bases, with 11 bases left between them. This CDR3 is CASSTGQISYEQYF. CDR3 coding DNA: TGCGCCAGCAGCACTGGACAGATCTCCTACGAGCAGTACTTC.

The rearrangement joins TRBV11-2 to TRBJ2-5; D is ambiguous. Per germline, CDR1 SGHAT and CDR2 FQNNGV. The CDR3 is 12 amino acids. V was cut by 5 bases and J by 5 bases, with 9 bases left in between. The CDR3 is CASSIRRETQYF. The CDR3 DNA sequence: TGTGCCAGCAGCATTCGAAGGGAGACCCAGTACTTC.

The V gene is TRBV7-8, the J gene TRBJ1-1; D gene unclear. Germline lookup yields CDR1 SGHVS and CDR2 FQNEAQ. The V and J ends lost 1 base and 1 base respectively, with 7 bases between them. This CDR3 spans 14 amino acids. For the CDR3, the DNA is TGTGCCAGCAGCTTAGTGGTAGGGAACACTGAAGCTTTCTTT. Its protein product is CASSLVVGNTEAFF.

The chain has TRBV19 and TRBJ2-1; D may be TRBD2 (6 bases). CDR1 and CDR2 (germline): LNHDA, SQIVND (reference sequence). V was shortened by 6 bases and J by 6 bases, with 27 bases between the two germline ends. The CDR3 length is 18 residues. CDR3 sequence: CASSLRVGTGDLLNEQFF. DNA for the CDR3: TGTGCCAGTAGCCTCCGGGTTGGGACGGGGGATCTCCTCAATGAGCAGTTCTTC.

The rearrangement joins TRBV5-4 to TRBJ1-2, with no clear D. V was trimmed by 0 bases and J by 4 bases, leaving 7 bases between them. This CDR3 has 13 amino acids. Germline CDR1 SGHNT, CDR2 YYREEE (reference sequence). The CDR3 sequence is CASSLAVAYGYTF. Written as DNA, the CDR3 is TGTGCCAGCAGCTTGGCGGTTGCCTATGGCTACACCTTC.

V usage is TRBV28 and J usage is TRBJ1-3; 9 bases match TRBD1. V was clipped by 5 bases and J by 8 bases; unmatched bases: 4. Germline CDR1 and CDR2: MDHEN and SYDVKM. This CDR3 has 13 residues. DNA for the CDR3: TGTGCCAGCAGTCTGGACAGGGGCTACACCATATATTTT. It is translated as CASSLDRGYTIYF.

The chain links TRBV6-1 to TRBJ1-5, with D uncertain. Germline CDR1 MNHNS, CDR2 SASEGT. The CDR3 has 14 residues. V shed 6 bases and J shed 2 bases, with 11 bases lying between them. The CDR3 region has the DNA TGTGCCAGCAGGGCTACAGCAGGCAATCAGCCCCAGCATTTT. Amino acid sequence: CASRATAGNQPQHF.